These T cell receptor beta chains were read from a single sample in a study of T-cell reconstitution after alpha-beta-depleted transplantation in children. A single record per CDR3 protein comes from TCRdb applying MiXCR to the PCR reads. Of about 270,000 distinct CDR3 sequences listed, roughly 9.5% are singletons. The specimen was PBMCs from the stem cell graft donor, collected from the stem cell graft. Source of these receptors: a human donor who donated a stem cell graft to a child with SCID. CDR3s include the opening cysteine and the closing phenylalanine or tryptophan. Fields, in order: D gene, clone size, V gene, J gene, CDR3 DNA, CDR3 protein. A D gene is named only where the DNA matches it firmly. Clone size appears in some rows only: once, few, many, or a class for an expanded clone.

>.|.|TRBV19|TRBJ1-6
TGTGCCAGTAGTCCGGGGTTGACTTCACCCCTCCACTTT
CASSPGLTSPLHF
>TRBD1|.|TRBV5-6|TRBJ2-3
TGTGCCAGCAGCGGACTGCGGACAGGGGGATGGGGTACAGATACGCAGTATTTT
CASSGLRTGGWGTDTQYF
>.|.|TRBV5-1|TRBJ1-4
TGCGCCAGCAGCTTGGGGGCCGGGAAACTTGAAAAACTGTTTTTT
CASSLGAGKLEKLFF
>.|.|TRBV20-1|TRBJ2-5
TGCAGTGCTAGTCCGGTTAGGACCAATCAAGAGACCCAGTACTTC
CSASPVRTNQETQYF
>.|.|TRBV29-1|TRBJ2-1
TGCAGCGTTCACTCCGGGACCAGCGGGCGCCGTCTCTCCTACAATGAGCAGTTCTTC
CSVHSGTSGRRLSYNEQFF
>.|few|TRBV7-6|TRBJ1-5
TGTGCCAGCAGCGCCGATTCCGGGGCCATAAATCAGCCCCAGCATTTT
CASSADSGAINQPQHF
>.|.|TRBV27|TRBJ1-4
TGTGCCAGCAGAATACACCTCGGTAATGAAAAACTGTTTTTT
CASRIHLGNEKLFF
>TRBD2|few|TRBV12-3/TRBV12-4|TRBJ2-3
TGTGCCACCGCGAGGACTAGTCTTTACGCGCAGTATTTT
CATARTSLYAQYF
>.|many|TRBV6-2/TRBV6-3|TRBJ2-1
TGTGCCAGCAGTTATGGTCCTAGCGCCTACAATGAGCAGTTCTTC
CASSYGPSAYNEQFF
>.|.|TRBV5-1|TRBJ2-7
TGCGCCAGCAGCTCCACAGGGCCCGAGCAGTACTTC
CASSSTGPEQYF
>TRBD1|few|TRBV6-6|TRBJ1-5
TGTGCCAGCAAAGAGGACAGGTTAAGGCATTTT
CASKEDRLRHF
>.|.|TRBV4-1|TRBJ2-2
TGCGCCAGCAGCCAAACGCGGGGTAGCAACGGGGAGCTGTTTTTT
CASSQTRGSNGELFF
>.|few|TRBV5-5|TRBJ2-7
TGTGCCAGCAGCCCGCTTCAGGACACGAGCTCCTACGAGCAGTACTTC
CASSPLQDTSSYEQYF
>.|many|TRBV3-1|TRBJ2-2
TGTGCCAGCAGCCAGACAGTGACCGGGGAGCTGTTTTTT
CASSQTVTGELFF
>.|few|TRBV20-1|TRBJ2-1
TGCAGTGCTAGAGATAAGGGGCGAGCCTACAATGAGCAGTTCTTC
CSARDKGRAYNEQFF
>.|few|TRBV7-9|TRBJ2-1
TGTGCCAGCAGCTCCCCCGGGGGCGGCAATGAGCAGTTCTTC
CASSSPGGGNEQFF
>.|.|TRBV10-3|TRBJ2-2
TGTGCCATCCTTGGGGCGGGCACCGGGGAGCTGTTTTTT
CAILGAGTGELFF
>.|few|TRBV6-6|TRBJ2-7
TGTGCCAGCAGTCCCCTCCAAGAGCAGTACTTC
CASSPLQEQYF
>TRBD1|.|TRBV15|TRBJ2-3
TGTGCCACCAGCAGAGCCGAGAACAGGGGAAACACAGATACGCAGTATTTT
CATSRAENRGNTDTQYF
>TRBD1|many|TRBV6-1|TRBJ1-1
TGTGCCAGCAGTGCCTCGGGACAGCCTGTGAACACTGAAGCTTTCTTT
CASSASGQPVNTEAFF
>TRBD2|many|TRBV2|TRBJ2-5
TGTGCCAGCATGCCGGGGGGGCCCCAAGAGACCCAGTACTTC
CASMPGGPQETQYF
>.|many|TRBV10-3|TRBJ1-1
TGTGCCATCAGTGAGTCCCCACCCACGAACACTGAAGCTTTCTTT
CAISESPPTNTEAFF
>TRBD2|.|TRBV28|TRBJ2-6
TGTGCCAGCAGCCGGGGGGGGCTCGCTGGGGCCAACGTCCTGACTTTC
CASSRGGLAGANVLTF
>TRBD2|.|TRBV7-7|TRBJ2-5
TGTGCTAGCAGCCCCGGACTAGCGGGGGGACAAGAGACCCAGTACTTC
CASSPGLAGGQETQYF
>TRBD1|few|TRBV7-9|TRBJ1-2
TGTGCCAGCTCTATCCCGGGACAGGGGGAGTATGGCTACACCTTC
CASSIPGQGEYGYTF
>TRBD1|.|TRBV12-3/TRBV12-4|TRBJ2-7
TGTGCCAGTGGTCCCGGACAGGGCTCCTACGAGCAGTACTTC
CASGPGQGSYEQYF
>TRBD1|many|TRBV12-3/TRBV12-4|TRBJ2-7
TGTGCCAGCAGTTTACGGGGACAGGGGGCATACCAGTACTTC
CASSLRGQGAYQYF
>.|many|TRBV12-3/TRBV12-4|TRBJ2-7
TGTGCCAGCCGCGAGGGTGGGATTAGCTACGAGCAGTACTTC
CASREGGISYEQYF
>.|.|TRBV6-5|TRBJ1-4
TGTGCCAGCAGTTATACCGGGACAACAACTAATGAAAAACTGTTTTTT
CASSYTGTTTNEKLFF
>.|many|TRBV5-1|TRBJ2-7
TGCGCCAGCAGCCCCATGGGGATCGAGCAGTACTTC
CASSPMGIEQYF
>TRBD1|few|TRBV6-4|TRBJ2-1
TGTGCCAGCAGCAAAGGACAGGGGCTGGAGCAGTTCTTC
CASSKGQGLEQFF
>.|.|TRBV12-3/TRBV12-4|TRBJ2-3
TGTGCCAGCACCCCCCAAAGAGGCAAAAGAGATACGCAGTATTTT
CASTPQRGKRDTQYF
>.|many|TRBV6-1|TRBJ2-1
TGTGCCAGCAGTGATACTGGATGGGGGGGCTCTTTTGGTGAGCAGTTCTTC
CASSDTGWGGSFGEQFF
>TRBD2|few|TRBV12-3/TRBV12-4|TRBJ2-1
TGTGCCAGCAGGGGGACTAGCGGTTCGATGGAGCAGTTCTTC
CASRGTSGSMEQFF
>.|few|TRBV20-1|TRBJ2-3
TGCAGTGCTAGAGAGCAGACGCGCACAGATACGCAGTATTTT
CSAREQTRTDTQYF
>.|few|TRBV10-2|TRBJ2-5
TGCGCCAGCAGTCATATAAAGGAGACCCAGTACTTC
CASSHIKETQYF
>.|few|TRBV7-9|TRBJ2-7
TGTGCCAGCAGCTCGACGACTACAAGGAGCTCCTACGAGCAGTACTTC
CASSSTTTRSSYEQYF
>.|.|TRBV6-5|TRBJ2-7
TGTGCCAGCAGTTACCCCACGGACGGCCACTACGAGCAGTACTTC
CASSYPTDGHYEQYF
>.|many|TRBV6-5|TRBJ1-1
TGTGCCAGCAGTCCCGGCGGGGCGGAAGCTTTCTTT
CASSPGGAEAFF
>TRBD1|few|TRBV6-5|TRBJ1-1
TGTGCCAGCAGTCGATCCGACAGGGCTAACACTGAAGCTTTCTTT
CASSRSDRANTEAFF
>.|.|TRBV12-5|TRBJ2-6
TGTGCTAGTGGTTTGGTAAAATGGACTGCACGGGCAGTCCTTAACTCTGGGGCCAACGTCCTGACTTTC
CASGLVKWTARAVLNSGANVLTF
>.|.|TRBV10-1|TRBJ2-1
TGCGCCAGCAGTGGCCCGGGGGCCGATGAGCAGTTCTTC
CASSGPGADEQFF
>.|few|TRBV4-1|TRBJ1-6
TGCGCCAGCAGCCAAGAGGGGAGTAGCTCCTATAATTCACCCCTCCACTTT
CASSQEGSSSYNSPLHF
>TRBD2|.|TRBV6-1|TRBJ2-2
TGTGCCAGCATTGACGGCGGGGGGGGACCCTCCGGGGAGCTGTTTTTT
CASIDGGGGPSGELFF
>.|.|TRBV5-1|TRBJ2-5
TGCGCCAGCAGCTTGACGGACCGGGGACAAGAGACCCAGTACTTC
CASSLTDRGQETQYF